One and the same sample provided the 29 T cell receptor beta chains below, sequenced in a study of cytomegalovirus exposure and HLA in healthy donors. Some clones are missing from TCRdb's copy, which holds only in-frame ones; the method was immunoSEQ multiplex PCR. The sample gives under 200,000 clones, about 90% of which show up once; 3% to 3.5% is in the top ten. The sequenced sample was PBMCs. All receptors derive from a woman between 18 and 29 years old in good health and CMV-seropositive.

The J gene is TRBJ2-7, the V gene TRBV10-3; a possible D gene is TRBD2 (6 bases). The length of the CDR3 is 14 residues. CDR1 is ENHRY and CDR2 is SYGVKD in the germline V gene. The V end was cut by 3 bases, the J end by 2 bases, with 11 bases between. The chain's CDR3 is CAISEAGGTYEQYF. Here the CDR3 DNA reads TGTGCCATCAGTGAAGCGGGTGGAACCTACGAGCAGTACTTC.

The chain recombines TRBV19 with TRBJ2-7; D gene uncertain. CDR3 length: 15 residues. Trimming took 6 bases from V and 1 from J, leaving 16 bases between them. Germline V lookup: CDR1 LNHDA, CDR2 SQIVND (reference sequence). DNA for the CDR3: TGTGCCAGTAGCCCCGGTGAGGCTACTTCCTACGAGCAGTACTTC. Its translation is CASSPGEATSYEQYF.

This rearrangement joins TRBV9 to TRBJ2-7, with D possibly being TRBD2 (6 bases). The CDR3 covers 14 residues. The V gene lost 4 bases and the J gene lost 2 bases, with 13 bases spanning the gap. Germline CDR1 reads SGDLS; CDR2 reads YYNGEE. The CDR3 loop reads CASSPRGKPYEQYF. CDR3 DNA: TGTGCCAGCAGCCCCCGGGGGAAGCCCTACGAGCAGTACTTC. Filled out from reference TRBV9 and TRBJ2-7, the complete variable domain reads DSGVTQTPKHLITATGQRVTLRCSPRSGDLSVYWYQQSLDQGLQFLIQYYNGEERAKGNILERFSAQQFPDLHSELNLSSLELGDSALYFCASSPRGKPYEQYFGPGTRLTVT.

The gene calls are TRBV5-5 and TRBJ2-5; 12 bases agree with TRBD1. The ends lost 1 base at V and 5 bases at J; junction bases unmatched: 9. The CDR3 extends over 17 amino acids. Germline V lookup: CDR1 SGHKS, CDR2 YYEKEE (reference sequence). CDR3 sequence reads: CASSLIPGTGGAETQYF. The CDR3 nucleotides read TGTGCCAGCAGCTTGATCCCCGGGACAGGGGGCGCGGAGACCCAGTACTTC. Based on the CDR3 plus reference TRBV5-5 and TRBJ2-5, the full variable domain is DAGVTQSPTHLIKTRGQQVTLRCSPISGHKSVSWYQQVLGQGPQFIFQYYEKEERGRGNFPDRFSARQFPNYSSELNVNALLLGDSALYLCASSLIPGTGGAETQYFGPGTRLLVL.

In DNA form, the CDR3 reads TGTGCCATCACTCGGGGACTCGGTGAAAAACTGTTTTTT. As protein: CAITRGLGEKLFF. The chain couples TRBV10-3 to TRBJ1-4; a possible D gene is TRBD1 (5 bases). Between the trimmed V and J ends, which lost 7 bases and 7 bases, there was a span of 13 bases. CDR3 length: 13 residues. Looked up from germline, CDR1 is ENHRY and CDR2 is SYGVKD.

The V call is TRBV27, the J call TRBJ2-4; TRBD1 might be the D (6 bases). CDR1 MNHEY and CDR2 SMNVEV come from the germline V gene (reference sequence). The CDR3 spans 12 residues. V was shortened by 9 bases and J by 10 bases, with 16 bases between the two germline ends. The DNA of the CDR3 is TGTGCCAGTCGCACAGGGCAAGGAATTCAGTACTTC. It codes for CASRTGQGIQYF.

V usage is TRBV6-5 and J usage is TRBJ1-2, with 10 bases that match TRBD1. V shed 6 bases, J shed 5 bases, and the junction held 6 bases outside the gene matches. CDR1 is MNHEY, CDR2 SVGAGI, per germline. This CDR3 region has 14 residues. CDR3 in amino acids: CASRPSGQGYGYTF. The CDR3 DNA sequence: TGTGCCAGCAGACCCTCGGGACAGGGGTATGGCTACACCTTC.

This sequence joins TRBV11-2 and TRBJ2-2; 7 bases are a match to TRBD2. The CDR3 has 18 amino acids. V was pared by 2 bases and J by 0 bases, with 9 bases of the junction left unmatched. CDR1 is SGHAT, CDR2 FQNNGV, per germline. CDR3 coding DNA: TGTGCCAGCAGCTTAAGACTCGGGGGGTTCGCGAACACCGGGGAGCTGTTTTTT. Translated: CASSLRLGGFANTGELFF.

The V call is TRBV7-2, the J call TRBJ1-2; 7 nucleotides agree with TRBD1. The CDR3 contains 18 residues. J lost 7 bases, V lost 5 bases, and 22 bases had no gene match. Per germline, CDR1 SGHTA and CDR2 FQGNSA. CDR3 residues: CASSLSGDRGQTRGGYTF. The CDR3 DNA reads TGTGCCAGCAGCCTTTCGGGGGATCGGGGACAGACCCGTGGTGGCTACACCTTC.

This clone was found once. The chain carries TRBV6-5 and TRBJ2-1; a possible D gene is TRBD2 (6 bases). This CDR3 contains 14 residues. Per the germline V gene, CDR1 is MNHEY and CDR2 is SVGAGI. V was cut by 4 bases and J by 3 bases, with 10 bases left in between. CDR3 loop: CASSFRRDYNEQFF. The CDR3 DNA follows: TGTGCCAGCAGTTTTAGGCGGGACTACAATGAGCAGTTCTTC.

V is TRBV7-6 and J is TRBJ2-1; 8 positions match TRBD1. V shed 5 bases, J shed 7 bases, and the junction held 19 bases outside the gene matches. Germline V gives CDR1 SGHVS, CDR2 FNYEAQ. This CDR3 spans 18 amino acids. The DNA of the CDR3 is TGTGCCAGCAGCGGACTCCGGGACAGGAATCCCCCTAGGAATGAGCAGTTCTTC. Protein product: CASSGLRDRNPPRNEQFF.

The chain recombines TRBV7-6 with TRBJ2-5; D possibly corresponds to TRBD1 (6 bases). The CDR3 is 16 amino acids. The V gene lost 0 bases and the J gene lost 4 bases, with 15 bases spanning the gap. In germline, CDR1 is SGHVS, CDR2 FNYEAQ. Here the CDR3 reads CASSLAGVGAPETQYF. The CDR3 DNA sequence: TGTGCCAGCAGCTTAGCCGGGGTGGGGGCCCCAGAGACCCAGTACTTC.

The chain recombines TRBV6-4 with TRBJ2-2, with 7 bases lining up with TRBD2. This CDR3 spans 14 amino acids. J was trimmed by 7 bases and V by 6 bases; bases with no gene match: 8. Germline V gives CDR1 MRHNA, CDR2 SNTAGT. The CDR3 spells CASRLARDIGELFF. In DNA form, the CDR3 reads TGTGCCAGCAGACTAGCGCGAGACATCGGGGAGCTGTTTTTT.

The rearrangement links TRBV25-1 to TRBJ1-6, with 7 bases identical to TRBD1. Germline CDR1 is MGHDK and CDR2 is SYGVNS. The junction had 11 bases not matched to a gene; V was cut back by 6 bases and J by 9 bases. The CDR3 consists of 15 residues. The CDR3 reads CASRGTVSLFSPLHF. CDR3 sequence (DNA): TGTGCCAGCAGAGGGACAGTCTCCTTGTTTTCACCCCTCCACTTT.

The chain combines TRBV15 with TRBJ2-1; D gene unclear. V was cut by 5 bases and J by 4 bases, with 18 bases left in between. CDR1 is LNHNV and CDR2 is YYDKDF in the germline V gene (reference sequence). The CDR3 covers 16 residues. DNA of the CDR3: TGTGCCACCAGCGGAAGACTCATGGAGTTATACAATGAGCAGTTCTTC. It is translated as CATSGRLMELYNEQFF. The variable domain in full, completed from reference TRBV15 and TRBJ2-1, reads DAMVIQNPRYQVTQFGKPVTLSCSQTLNHNVMYWYQQKSSQAPKLLFHYYDKDFNNEADTPDNFQSRRPNTSFCFLDIRSPGLGDTAMYLCATSGRLMELYNEQFFGPGTRLTVL.

This chain connects TRBV18 to TRBJ2-2; D is perhaps TRBD1 (5 bases). Germline assignment: CDR1 KGHSH and CDR2 LQKENI. CDR3 length: 15 amino acids. Trimming stripped 0 bases from V and 4 bases from J, with 9 bases between. CDR3 bases: TGTGCCAGCTCACCACCAGGGGCCCCCACCGGGGAGCTGTTTTTT. This gives the protein CASSPPGAPTGELFF.

The chain employs TRBV4-1 and TRBJ2-1, with D maybe TRBD2 (7 bases). V was clipped by 2 bases and J by 0 bases, with 23 bases between them. Germline V CDR1 and CDR2: MGHRA, YSYEKL. The CDR3 consists of 20 residues. CDR3 sequence (DNA): TGCGCCAGCAGCCAACAAACGGGGGCGACTAGCCCCAGCTCCTACAATGAGCAGTTCTTC. As protein: CASSQQTGATSPSSYNEQFF.

This clone was seen just once. V is TRBV5-1 and J is TRBJ1-4, with no clear D. V gave up 0 bases and J gave up 10 bases, with 4 bases separating them. The CDR3 has 11 amino acids. In germline, CDR1 is SGHRS, CDR2 YFSETQ. CDR3 sequence reads: CASSLDGKLFF. DNA of the CDR3: TGCGCCAGCAGCTTGGACGGAAAACTGTTTTTT.

The chain combines TRBV4-2 with TRBJ1-1; 9 bases are a match to TRBD1. Germline V gene lookup returns CDR1 LGHNA and CDR2 YNFKEQ. V was clipped by 4 bases and J by 1 base; unmatched bases: 10. The CDR3 length is 17 residues. As DNA, the CDR3 is TGTGCCAGCAGCCTTCTCCCCTCGGACAGGGGGAACACTGAAGCTTTCTTT. Its translation: CASSLLPSDRGNTEAFF.

V gene TRBV7-2 combines with J gene TRBJ2-7; D ambiguous. V dropped 1 base and J dropped 0 bases, with 10 bases sitting between them. Germline lookup yields CDR1 SGHTA and CDR2 FQGNSA. This CDR3 spans 15 amino acids. CDR3 bases: TGTGCCAGCAGCTTAGGCGGTTTGAGCTCCTACGAGCAGTACTTC. This codes for CASSLGGLSSYEQYF. The full variable domain, in which reference TRBV7-2 and TRBJ2-7 provide the parts outside the CDR3, is GAGVSQSPSNKVTEKGKDVELRCDPISGHTALYWYRQSLGQGLEFLIYFQGNSAPDKSGLPSDRFSAERTGGSVSTLTIQRTQQEDSAVYLCASSLGGLSSYEQYFGPGTRLTVT.

This clone has a single count. The V gene is TRBV7-9, the J gene TRBJ2-1, with D hard to call. V lost 3 bases and J 10 bases, leaving 13 bases between the germline ends. The CDR3 spans 13 residues. CDR1 is SEHNR, CDR2 FQNEAQ, per germline (reference sequence). The CDR3 loop reads CASSFGTGYEQFF. The CDR3 DNA reads TGTGCCAGCAGCTTTGGCACGGGTTACGAGCAGTTCTTC.

The V call is TRBV28, the J call TRBJ1-5; 7 positions match TRBD1. Germline V lookup: CDR1 MDHEN, CDR2 SYDVKM. The CDR3 contains 12 residues. Trimming removed 4 bases from V and 7 bases from J; junction bases left unmatched: 1. The CDR3 here is CASSSQGQPQHF. CDR3 in DNA: TGTGCCAGCAGTTCACAGGGGCAGCCCCAGCATTTT.

The gene calls are TRBV10-2 and TRBJ2-1; 15 bases line up with TRBD2. The V gene end was trimmed by 11 bases and the J gene end by 4 bases; junction bases not matched to a gene: 15. Germline values: CDR1 WSHSY, CDR2 SAAADI. This CDR3 comprises 18 residues. The DNA of the CDR3 is TGCGCCCGCCTTCCCGGGACTAGCGGGAGGTATATATACAATGAGCAGTTCTTC. Protein: CARLPGTSGRYIYNEQFF.

A note on this clone: This sample also contains other DNA sequences that code for the same CDR3. The rearrangement uses TRBV6-5 and TRBJ1-2; TRBD1 matches at 8 bases. With 0 bases clipped from V and 2 bases from J, the junction kept 2 bases outside the gene matches. The CDR3 is made up of 15 amino acids. Germline CDR1 is MNHEY and CDR2 is SVGAGI. Written as DNA, the CDR3 is TGTGCCAGCAGTTACTCCGGACAGGGAAACTATGGCTACACCTTC. Translated, it gives CASSYSGQGNYGYTF.

The V and J genes are TRBV21-1 and TRBJ1-6; TRBD1, the D gene given by the table, was not confirmed from the DNA. TRBV21-1 is designated a pseudogene. This CDR3 is 16 amino acids long. CDR3 residues: CASSKELGQGNSPLHF. The CDR3 DNA follows: TGTGCCAGCAGCAAAGAGTTGGGACAGGGGAATTCACCCCTCCACTTT.

This clone has only one observation. The V gene is TRBV14, the J gene TRBJ2-3; TRBD2 matches at 10 bases. Looked up from germline, CDR1 is SGHDN and CDR2 is FVKESK. The CDR3 has 17 amino acids. J lost 3 bases, V lost 4 bases, and 10 bases had no gene match. CDR3 coding DNA: TGTGCCAGCAGCCGCCTGACTAGCGGGTCGATTACAGATACGCAGTATTTT. Encoded protein: CASSRLTSGSITDTQYF. Drawing the rest from reference TRBV14 and TRBJ2-3, the complete variable domain is EAGVTQFPSHSVIEKGQTVTLRCDPISGHDNLYWYRRVMGKEIKFLLHFVKESKQDESGMPNNRFLAERTGGTYSTLKVQPAELEDSGVYFCASSRLTSGSITDTQYFGPGTRLTVL.

The J gene is TRBJ1-2, the V gene TRBV19, with D possibly TRBD1 on 5 matching bases. Trimming pared 1 base from V and 3 bases from J, leaving 12 bases between. CDR1 LNHDA and CDR2 SQIVND come from the germline V gene (reference sequence). The CDR3 consists of 15 residues. The CDR3 reads CASSIGFPRDYGYTF. CDR3 nucleotide sequence: TGTGCCAGTAGTATAGGCTTCCCCAGGGACTATGGCTACACCTTC.

This chain joins TRBV29-1 and TRBJ1-2; 7 nucleotides align to TRBD1. V gave up 6 bases and J gave up 4 bases; unmatched junction bases: 11. Germline CDR1 reads SQVTM; CDR2 reads ANQGSEA. The CDR3 spans 14 residues. The CDR3 nucleotides are TGCAGCGTGAGGTCCCAGGGGGGTAGCTATGGCTACACCTTC. It specifies CSVRSQGGSYGYTF.

V gene TRBV4-1 combines with J gene TRBJ1-2; TRBD1 matches 7 bases. Germline values: CDR1 MGHRA, CDR2 YSYEKL. Trimming took 2 bases from V and 1 from J; bases not matched to a gene: 4. The CDR3 sequence is 15 residues long. CDR3 sequence: CASSQPGQSNYGYTF. DNA for the CDR3: TGCGCCAGCAGCCAACCGGGACAGAGTAACTATGGCTACACCTTC.